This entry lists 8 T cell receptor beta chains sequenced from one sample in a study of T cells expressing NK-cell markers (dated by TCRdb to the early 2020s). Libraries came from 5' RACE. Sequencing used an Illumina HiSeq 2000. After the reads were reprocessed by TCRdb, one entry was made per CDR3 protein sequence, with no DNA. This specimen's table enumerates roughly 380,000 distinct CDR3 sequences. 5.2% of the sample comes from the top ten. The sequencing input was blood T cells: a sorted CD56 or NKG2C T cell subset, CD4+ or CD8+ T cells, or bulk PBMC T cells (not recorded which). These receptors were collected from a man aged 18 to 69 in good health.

This CDR3 is CASSVGRFSYNEQFF. The V call is TRBV9, the J call TRBJ2-1. Germline V gives CDR1 SGDLS, CDR2 YYNGEE. The CDR3 spans 15 residues.

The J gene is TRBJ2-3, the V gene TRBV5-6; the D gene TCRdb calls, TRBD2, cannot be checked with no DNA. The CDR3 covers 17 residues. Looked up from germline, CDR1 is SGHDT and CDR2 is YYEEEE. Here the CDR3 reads CASTLRGGRLSTDTQYF.

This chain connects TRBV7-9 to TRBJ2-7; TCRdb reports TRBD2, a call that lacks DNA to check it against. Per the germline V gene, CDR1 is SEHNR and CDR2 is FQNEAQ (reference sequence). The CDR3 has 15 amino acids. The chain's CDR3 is CASSSSGRGLGEQYF. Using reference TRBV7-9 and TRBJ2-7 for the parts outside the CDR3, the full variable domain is DTGVSQNPRHKITKRGQNVTFRCDPISEHNRLYWYRQTLGQGPEFLTYFQNEAQLEKSRLLSDRFSAERPKGSFSTLEIQRTEQGDSAMYLCASSSSGRGLGEQYFGPGTRLTVT.

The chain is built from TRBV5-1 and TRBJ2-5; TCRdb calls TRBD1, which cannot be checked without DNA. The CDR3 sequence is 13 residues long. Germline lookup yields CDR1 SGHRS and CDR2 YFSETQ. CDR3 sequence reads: CASSEGSGETQYF.

The CDR3 sequence is CASSYSMTDLGSPLHF. This rearrangement joins TRBV6-5 to TRBJ1-6. The CDR3 is made up of 16 amino acids. Germline CDR1 MNHEY, CDR2 SVGAGI.

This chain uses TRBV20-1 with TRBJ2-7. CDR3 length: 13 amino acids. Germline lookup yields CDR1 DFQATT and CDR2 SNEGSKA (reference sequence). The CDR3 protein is CSASERLALEQYF.

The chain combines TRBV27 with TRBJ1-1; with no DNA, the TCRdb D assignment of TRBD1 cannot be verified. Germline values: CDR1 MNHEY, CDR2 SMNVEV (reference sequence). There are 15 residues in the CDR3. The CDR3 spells CASVPWGQGETEAFF.

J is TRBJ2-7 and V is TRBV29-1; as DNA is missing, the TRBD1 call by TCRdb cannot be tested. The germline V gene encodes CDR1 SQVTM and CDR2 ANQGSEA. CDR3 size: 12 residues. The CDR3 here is CSGRDSPYEQYF.